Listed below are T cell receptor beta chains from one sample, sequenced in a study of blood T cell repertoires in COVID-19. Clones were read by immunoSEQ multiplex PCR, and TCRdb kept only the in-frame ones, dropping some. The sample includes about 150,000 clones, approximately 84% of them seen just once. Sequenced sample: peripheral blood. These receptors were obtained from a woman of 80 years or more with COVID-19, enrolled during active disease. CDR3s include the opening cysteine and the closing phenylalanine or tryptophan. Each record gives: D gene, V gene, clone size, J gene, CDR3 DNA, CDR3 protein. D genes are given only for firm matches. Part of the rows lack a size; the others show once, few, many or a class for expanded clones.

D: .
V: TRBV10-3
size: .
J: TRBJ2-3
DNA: TGTGCCATCAGTGGTACAGGGTCTAGCACAGATACGCAGTATTTT
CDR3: CAISGTGSSTDTQYF

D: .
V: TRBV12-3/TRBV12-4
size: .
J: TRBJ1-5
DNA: TGTGCCAGCAGGGGGCCTTGGACTCAGCCCCAGCATTTT
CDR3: CASRGPWTQPQHF

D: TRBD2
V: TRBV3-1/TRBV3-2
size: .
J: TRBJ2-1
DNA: TGTGCCAGCAGCCAAGAATCTAGCGGGAGATTAAATGAGCAGTTCTTC
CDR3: CASSQESSGRLNEQFF

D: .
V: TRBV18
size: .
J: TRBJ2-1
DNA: TGTGCCAGCTCACCAAACCGGCAGGGGTACCACAATGAGCAGTTCTTC
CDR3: CASSPNRQGYHNEQFF

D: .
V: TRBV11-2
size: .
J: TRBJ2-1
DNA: .
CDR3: CASSFYLGETNFGNEQFF

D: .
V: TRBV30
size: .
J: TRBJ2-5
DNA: TGTGCCTGGAGGCAGTCCCAAGAGACCCAGTACTTC
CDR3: CAWRQSQETQYF

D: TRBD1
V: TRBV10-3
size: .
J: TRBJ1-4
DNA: TGTGCCATCAGTGGGGACAGTGAAAAACTGTTTTTT
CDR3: CAISGDSEKLFF

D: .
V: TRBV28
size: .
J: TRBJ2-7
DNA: TGTGCCAGCAGTTCGGGGGTCTACGAGCAGTACTTC
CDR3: CASSSGVYEQYF

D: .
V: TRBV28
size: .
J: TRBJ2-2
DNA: TGTGCCAGCAGTACATACACCGGGGAGCTGTTTTTT
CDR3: CASSTYTGELFF

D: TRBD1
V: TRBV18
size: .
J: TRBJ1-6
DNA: TGTGCCAGCTCACCGCGGGACAGGGTCGGTTCACCCCTCCACTTT
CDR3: CASSPRDRVGSPLHF

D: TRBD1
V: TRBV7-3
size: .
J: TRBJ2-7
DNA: TGTGCCAGCAGCTTACGGGACAGGGGCGAGCAGTACTTC
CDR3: CASSLRDRGEQYF

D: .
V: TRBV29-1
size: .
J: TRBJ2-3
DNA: TGCAGCGTTGAAGCAGGGAGGACGGCAGATACGCAGTATTTT
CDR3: CSVEAGRTADTQYF

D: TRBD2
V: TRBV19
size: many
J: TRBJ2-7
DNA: TGTGCCAGTAGTACTAGCGGGGGGGCCTCCTACGAGCAGTACTTC
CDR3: CASSTSGGASYEQYF

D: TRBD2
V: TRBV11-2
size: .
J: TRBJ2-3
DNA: TGTGCCAGCAGCCGATCCGGGACTAGCGGGGGCCCTAGCACAGATACGCAGTATTTT
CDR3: CASSRSGTSGGPSTDTQYF

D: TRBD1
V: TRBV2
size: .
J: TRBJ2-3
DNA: TGTGCCAGCAGTCTGGGGACAGCCTCGTCCGCAGATACGCAGTATTTT
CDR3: CASSLGTASSADTQYF

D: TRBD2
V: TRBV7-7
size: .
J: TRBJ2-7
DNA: TGTGCCAGCAGCCCCAGCGGGGTCTCCTACGAGCAGTACTTC
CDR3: CASSPSGVSYEQYF

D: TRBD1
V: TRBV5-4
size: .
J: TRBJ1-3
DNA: TGTGCCAGCAGCAGACAGGGGGGAAACACCATATATTTT
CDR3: CASSRQGGNTIYF

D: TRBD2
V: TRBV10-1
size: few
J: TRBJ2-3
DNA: TGCGCCAGCAGTAACGGACTAGCTGGGACAGATACGCAGTATTTT
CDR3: CASSNGLAGTDTQYF